Listed here are 15 T cell receptor beta chains from one sample, sequenced in a study of CD8 T cells in Susac syndrome. Reverse transcription of 0.5 to 1 ug RNA was performed with random hexamers. One entry per CDR3 protein, called by TCRdb with MiXCR from the immunoSEQ multiplex PCR reads. This repertoire shows approximately 180,000 distinct CDR3 sequences, just under 95% found once; its top ten account for 0.09% to 0.1%. The material sequenced was CD4+ T cells from PBMCs. All receptors derive from a human donor with Susac syndrome.

V gene TRBV10-2 combines with J gene TRBJ2-7; no clear D. CDR1 is WSHSY and CDR2 is SAAADI in the germline V gene. Trimming pared 6 bases from V and 1 base from J, leaving 13 bases between. This CDR3 is 14 amino acids long. DNA of the CDR3: TGCGCCAGCAGATTGGAGCCCTCTTCCTACGAGCAGTACTTC. Protein product: CASRLEPSSYEQYF.

The rearrangement uses TRBV7-9 and TRBJ2-7; no firm D call. V was clipped by 5 bases and J by 2 bases, with 13 bases between them. CDR3 size: 14 residues. Germline lookup yields CDR1 SEHNR and CDR2 FQNEAQ (reference sequence). The CDR3 nucleotides read TGTGCCAGCAGCCCTCTTGCCCCAACCTACGAGCAGTACTTC. Encoded protein: CASSPLAPTYEQYF. The full variable domain, with the rest looked up from reference TRBV7-9 and TRBJ2-7, is DTGVSQNPRHKITKRGQNVTFRCDPISEHNRLYWYRQTLGQGPEFLTYFQNEAQLEKSRLLSDRFSAERPKGSFSTLEIQRTEQGDSAMYLCASSPLAPTYEQYFGPGTRLTVT.

This sequence joins TRBV5-4 and TRBJ2-2; 7 bases align to TRBD1. This CDR3 is 15 amino acids long. Germline V gives CDR1 SGHNT, CDR2 YYREEE (reference sequence). J was trimmed by 1 base and V by 4 bases; bases with no gene match: 4. The CDR3 sequence is CASSQGQKNTGELFF. CDR3 bases: TGTGCCAGCAGCCAGGGACAGAAGAACACCGGGGAGCTGTTTTTT.

The chain carries TRBV20-1 and TRBJ2-5; D remains unclear. This CDR3 spans 11 amino acids. The V and J ends lost 6 bases and 4 bases respectively, with 9 bases between them. Looked up from germline, CDR1 is DFQATT and CDR2 is SNEGSKA (reference sequence). Written as DNA, the CDR3 is TGCAGTGCCCCGGTGGTAGAGACCCAGTACTTC. Its protein product is CSAPVVETQYF.

J is TRBJ2-3 and V is TRBV10-3, with D possibly matching TRBD2 (5 bases). Trimming removed 0 bases at V and 2 bases at J, with 9 bases between. This CDR3 spans 15 amino acids. Germline V gene sequence: CDR1 ENHRY, CDR2 SYGVKD. The CDR3 nucleotides are TGTGCCATCAGTGAGTCAGCGGAGGACACAGATACGCAGTATTTT. Its protein is CAISESAEDTDTQYF.

The rearrangement uses TRBV7-8 and TRBJ2-1, with TRBD2 matching over 7 bases. Germline CDR1 SGHVS, CDR2 FQNEAQ. V dropped 0 bases and J dropped 8; count of bases not matched to a gene: 10. The CDR3 loop spans 16 amino acids. CDR3 coding DNA: TGTGCCAGCAGCTTAGCAACGGCGGGAGCTCTCTATGAGCAGTTCTTC. Translated: CASSLATAGALYEQFF.

The chain is built from TRBV20-1 and TRBJ2-7, with 8 bases aligning to TRBD1. CDR1 is DFQATT and CDR2 is SNEGSKA in the germline V gene (reference sequence). The CDR3 is 13 residues long. The junction had 5 bases not matched to a gene; V was cut back by 5 bases and J by 2 bases. This CDR3 reads CSAVGQGAYEQYF. CDR3 in DNA: TGCAGTGCTGTAGGACAGGGAGCCTACGAGCAGTACTTC.

V gene TRBV15 combines with J gene TRBJ1-2, with D perhaps TRBD1 (5 bases). CDR1 LNHNV and CDR2 YYDKDF come from the germline V gene (reference sequence). The CDR3 has 15 residues. Trimming shortened V by 1 base and J by 0 bases, and 9 bases separated the two germline ends. The CDR3 protein is CATSRGGTANYGYTF. The CDR3 DNA is TGTGCCACCAGCAGAGGTGGGACGGCTAACTATGGCTACACCTTC.

The V call is TRBV6-5, the J call TRBJ1-2; 7 nucleotides align to TRBD1. The CDR3 is 15 amino acids. Per the germline V gene, CDR1 is MNHEY and CDR2 is SVGAGI. The ends lost 4 bases at V and 6 bases at J; junction bases unmatched: 11. In DNA form, the CDR3 reads TGTGCCAGCAGTTCAAACCGACAGGGCAGTGATGGCTACACCTTC. It codes for CASSSNRQGSDGYTF.

The CDR3 DNA follows: TGTGCCAGCAGTGAATTCGAACTAGCGGGGGGGCTAGGTGAGCAGTTCTTC. The encoded protein is CASSEFELAGGLGEQFF. The V gene is TRBV25-1, the J gene TRBJ2-1; the match to TRBD2 covers 13 bases. CDR3 length: 17 amino acids. With V trimmed by 1 base and J by 9 bases, 9 bases remained unmatched. CDR1 MGHDK and CDR2 SYGVNS come from the germline V gene.

The chain's CDR3 is CSVDDSRRFGDEAFF. CDR3 bases: TGCAGCGTTGATGACTCCAGGAGGTTCGGGGATGAAGCTTTCTTT. This chain uses TRBV29-1 with TRBJ1-1; no definite D call. V shed 3 bases and J shed 7 bases, with 21 bases lying between them. The CDR3 sequence is 15 residues long. CDR1 is SQVTM and CDR2 is ANQGSEA in the germline V gene. Full variable domain (outside the CDR3, taken from reference TRBV29-1 and TRBJ1-1): SAVISQKPSRDICQRGTSLTIQCQVDSQVTMMFWYRQQPGQSLTLIATANQGSEATYESGFVIDKFPISRPNLTFSTLTVSNMSPEDSSIYLCSVDDSRRFGDEAFFGQGTRLTVV.

This chain joins TRBV23-1 and TRBJ2-7; 11 nucleotides line up with TRBD1. TRBV23-1 is sorted into the ORF group, with uncertain function. The J segment lost 0 bases and the V segment lost 4 bases, leaving 11 bases of the junction unmatched. The CDR3 covers 18 residues. CDR3 loop: CASSRPYSGTGGSYEQYF. DNA for the CDR3: TGCGCCAGCAGTCGACCTTACTCCGGGACAGGGGGCTCCTACGAGCAGTACTTC.

The V call is TRBV20-1, the J call TRBJ2-1, with TRBD2 as a possible D gene (5 bases). The CDR3 consists of 11 residues. Germline CDR1 and CDR2: DFQATT and SNEGSKA (reference sequence). Here the CDR3 reads CSRTRYNEQFF. In nucleotides, the CDR3 is TGCAGCCGAACTAGGTACAATGAGCAGTTCTTC.

This clonotype has just one count. V is TRBV12-3 or TRBV12-4 and J is TRBJ2-1; the match to TRBD2 covers 8 bases. The CDR3 is 14 residues long. The J segment lost 10 bases and the V segment lost 3 bases, leaving 8 bases of the junction unmatched. The CDR3 reads CASSLPPGGWEQFF. The CDR3, as DNA: TGTGCCAGCAGTTTGCCCCCGGGGGGGTGGGAGCAGTTCTTC.

The CDR3 region is CASSLLGGPYEQFF. The DNA for the CDR3 is TGTGCCAGCAGCTTATTAGGGGGGCCGTATGAGCAGTTCTTC. The chain recombines TRBV7-2 with TRBJ2-1; possibly TRBD1 or TRBD2 for D (6 bases each). The CDR3 sequence is 14 residues long. The germline V gene has CDR1 SGHTA and CDR2 FQGNSA. The ends were cut back, 2 bases at V and 8 bases at J, with 13 bases in the middle.